The clone carrying this TCR beta chain was detected a few times. Its matching antigen is unknown. CDR3 size: 20 residues. After removal of 2 bases from V and 4 bases from J, the junction contained 17 bases not matched to a gene. Germline V gene lookup returns CDR1 MNHEY and CDR2 SVGEGT. TCRdb re-called the RT-PCR reads through MiXCR, storing one row per CDR3 protein. The data contain a few hundred thousand distinct CDR3 sequences, roughly 10% of them singletons. The entry originates in a study of response to subunit inactivated influenza vaccine. Whole-study findings and limits: Authors suggested each seasonal flu vaccination may recruit only limited numbers of new T cells.

The same data also went into a second study, on T cells expressing NK-cell markers. In that study: TCR beta libraries carry UMIs added by 5'RACE template switching. About six of the donors carried dominant NKG2C+ clonotypes that took up roughly 1.0-8% of their CD8+ T cells. A handful of donors showed these clonotypes also leading the CD3+CD56-NKG2C+ fraction.

The rearrangement joins TRBV6-2 or TRBV6-3 to TRBJ2-7; the match to TRBD2 covers 13 bases. The starting material was PBMCs from blood, obtained on the day of vaccination. The receptor comes from a man aged 50 to 60 who received an inactivated influenza vaccine. CDR3 sequence (DNA): TGTGCCAGCAGTTACGACCGACTGACTAGCGGGGGGACCATTTTTTACGAGCAGTACTTC. It encodes CASSYDRLTSGGTIFYEQYF.